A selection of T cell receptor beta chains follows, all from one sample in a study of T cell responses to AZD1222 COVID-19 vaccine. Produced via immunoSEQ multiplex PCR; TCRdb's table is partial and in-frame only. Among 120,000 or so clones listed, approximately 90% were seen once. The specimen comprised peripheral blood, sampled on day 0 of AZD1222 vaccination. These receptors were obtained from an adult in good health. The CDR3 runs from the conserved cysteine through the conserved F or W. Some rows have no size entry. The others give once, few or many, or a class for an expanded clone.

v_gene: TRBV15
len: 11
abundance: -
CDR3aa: CATSGEYEQYF

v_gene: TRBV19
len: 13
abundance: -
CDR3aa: CASSTSGSNEQYF

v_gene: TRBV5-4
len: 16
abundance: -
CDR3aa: CASSRGTFSSYNEQFF

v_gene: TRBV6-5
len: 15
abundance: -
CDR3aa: CASRGGGLRYNEQFF

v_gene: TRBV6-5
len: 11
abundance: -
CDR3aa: CASRRQYEQYF

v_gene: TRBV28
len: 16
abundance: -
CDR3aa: CASSLVGGSPLNEQFF

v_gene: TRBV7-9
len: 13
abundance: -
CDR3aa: CACRRGTNEKLFF

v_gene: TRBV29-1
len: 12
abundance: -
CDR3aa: CSVVQGNTEAFF

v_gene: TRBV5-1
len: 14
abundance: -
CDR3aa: CASSPAGAYNEQFF

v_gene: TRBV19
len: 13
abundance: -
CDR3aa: CASSDDRDQPQHF

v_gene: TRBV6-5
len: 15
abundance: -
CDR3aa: CASNRGTGQAGELFF

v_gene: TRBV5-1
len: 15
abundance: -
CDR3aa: CASSGVQGWSGEAFF

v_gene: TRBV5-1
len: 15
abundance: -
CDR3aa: CASSTGTGGPYEQYF

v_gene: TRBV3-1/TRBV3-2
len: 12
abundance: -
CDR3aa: CASSQVGYEQYF

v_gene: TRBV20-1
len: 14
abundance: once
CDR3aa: CSASQTSGIFEQYF

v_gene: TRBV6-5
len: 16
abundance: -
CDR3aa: CASSYSVAGSGNTIYF

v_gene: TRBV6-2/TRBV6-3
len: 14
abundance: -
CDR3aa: CASSYGGRGYGYTF

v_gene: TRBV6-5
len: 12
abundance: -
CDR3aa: CASSRDSYEQYF

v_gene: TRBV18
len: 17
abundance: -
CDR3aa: CASSPPGLAGGRETQYF

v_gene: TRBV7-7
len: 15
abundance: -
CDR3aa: CASSPGLAGAGEQYF

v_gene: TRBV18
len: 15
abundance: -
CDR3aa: CASSPRASEAYEQYF

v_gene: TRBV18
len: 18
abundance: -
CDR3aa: CASSLTGGAGATNEKLFF

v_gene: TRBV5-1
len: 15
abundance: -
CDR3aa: CASSLSQGLVLEQYF

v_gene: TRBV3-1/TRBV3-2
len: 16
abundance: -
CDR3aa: CASSQVTGWSGNTIYF

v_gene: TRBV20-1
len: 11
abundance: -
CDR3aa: CSAGKYEKLFF

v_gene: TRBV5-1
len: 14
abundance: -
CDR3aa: CASSLSGGYNEQFF

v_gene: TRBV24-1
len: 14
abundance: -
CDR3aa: CATSDQPNTGELFF

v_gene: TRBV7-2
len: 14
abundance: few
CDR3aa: CASSPAGGNQPQHF

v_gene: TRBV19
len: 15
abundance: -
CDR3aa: CASEDDGFSGNTIYF

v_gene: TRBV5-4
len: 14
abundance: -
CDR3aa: CASRPHQGVYGYTF

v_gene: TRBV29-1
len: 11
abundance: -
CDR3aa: CSVGTLSGQYF

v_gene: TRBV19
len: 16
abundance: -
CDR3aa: CASSIFRGEEFYGYTF

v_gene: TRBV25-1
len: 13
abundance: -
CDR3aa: CASSSYVNTEQFF

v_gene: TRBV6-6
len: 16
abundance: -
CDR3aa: CASSTLTGRAIDTQYF

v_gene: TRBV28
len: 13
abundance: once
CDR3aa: CASSEQGVRGYTF

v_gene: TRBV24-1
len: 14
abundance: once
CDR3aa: CATSPEGAKNIQYF

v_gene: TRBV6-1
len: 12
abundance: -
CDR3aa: CAGGQGYYEQYF

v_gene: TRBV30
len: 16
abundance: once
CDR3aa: CAWSPGLAGVADTQYF

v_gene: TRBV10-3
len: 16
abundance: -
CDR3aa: CAISESRTGTNQPQHF

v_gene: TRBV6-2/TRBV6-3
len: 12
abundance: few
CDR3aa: CASSYGSREQFF

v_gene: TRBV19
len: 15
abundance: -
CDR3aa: CASTAGTGGNQPQHF

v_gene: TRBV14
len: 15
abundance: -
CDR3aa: CASSRTSGMNYEQYF

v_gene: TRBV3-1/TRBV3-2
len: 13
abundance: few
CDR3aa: CASSHPNGNEQYF

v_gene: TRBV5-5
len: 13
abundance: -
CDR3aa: CASSVRGENGYTF

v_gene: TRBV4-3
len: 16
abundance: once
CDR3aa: CASSQDRGASVTEAFF

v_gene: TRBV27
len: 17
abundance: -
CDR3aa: CASSLNRDRGLNYGYTF